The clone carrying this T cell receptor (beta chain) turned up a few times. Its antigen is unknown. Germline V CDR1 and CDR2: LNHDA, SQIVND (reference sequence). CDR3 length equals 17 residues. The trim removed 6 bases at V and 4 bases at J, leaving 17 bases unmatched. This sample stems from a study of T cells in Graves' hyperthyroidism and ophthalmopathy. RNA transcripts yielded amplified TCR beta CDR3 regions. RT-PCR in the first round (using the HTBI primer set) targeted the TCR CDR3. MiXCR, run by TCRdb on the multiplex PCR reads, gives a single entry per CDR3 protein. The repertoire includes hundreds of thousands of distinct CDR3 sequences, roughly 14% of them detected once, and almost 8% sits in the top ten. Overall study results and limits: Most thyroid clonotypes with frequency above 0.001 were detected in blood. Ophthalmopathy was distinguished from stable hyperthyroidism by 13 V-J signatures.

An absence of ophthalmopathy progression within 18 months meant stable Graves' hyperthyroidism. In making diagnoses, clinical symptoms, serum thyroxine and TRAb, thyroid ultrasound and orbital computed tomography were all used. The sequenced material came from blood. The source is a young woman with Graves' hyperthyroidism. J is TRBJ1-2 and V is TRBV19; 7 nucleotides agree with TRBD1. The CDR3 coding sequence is TGTGCCAGTAGCCTCGGAGGCCGGGGACAGCTGACCTATGGCTACACCTTC. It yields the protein CASSLGGRGQLTYGYTF.